These 27 T cell receptor beta chains were all obtained from the same sample, sequenced in a study of cytomegalovirus exposure and HLA in healthy donors. The primer mix had 60 Vbeta and 13 Jbeta primers. TCRdb keeps only in-frame clones here, not all; method: immunoSEQ multiplex PCR. This table holds some 190,000 clones, around 76% found once. Material for sequencing was PBMCs. The source is a man aged 40-49 years in good health and CMV-seronegative.

The chain uses TRBV9 and TRBJ2-3, with TRBD2 as a possible D gene (5 bases). CDR1 and CDR2 (germline): SGDLS, YYNGEE. The V and J ends lost 4 bases and 5 bases respectively, with 20 bases between them. CDR3 length: 16 amino acids. CDR3 in DNA: TGTGCCAGCAGCCCCGGCCCACAACGGGGTGGAGATACGCAGTATTTT. Residues: CASSPGPQRGGDTQYF.

This clone came up a few times. This chain connects TRBV7-8 to TRBJ1-1; no reliable D call. This CDR3 comprises 13 residues. The V and J ends lost 4 bases and 1 base respectively, with 7 bases between them. The germline V gene has CDR1 SGHVS and CDR2 FQNEAQ. The CDR3 bases are TGTGCCAGCAGCTCCTATCCGAACACTGAAGCTTTCTTT. Its protein is CASSSYPNTEAFF.

The chain has TRBV19 and TRBJ1-1; 7 bases are a match to TRBD1. In germline, CDR1 is LNHDA, CDR2 SQIVND (reference sequence). The V and J ends lost 6 bases and 4 bases, in that order; junction bases with no gene match: 8. The CDR3 extends over 14 amino acids. CDR3 region: CASSLDRARTEAFF. For the CDR3, the DNA is TGTGCCAGTAGCCTTGACAGGGCACGCACTGAAGCTTTCTTT.

The CDR3: CATSRDRGRGGELFF. CDR3 coding DNA: TGTGCCACCAGCAGGGACAGGGGGCGCGGCGGGGAGCTGTTTTTT. The chain couples TRBV15 to TRBJ2-2; 11 nucleotides line up with TRBD1. Per germline, CDR1 LNHNV and CDR2 YYDKDF (reference sequence). The CDR3 sequence is 15 residues long. Trimming took 3 bases from V and 7 from J; bases not matched to a gene: 4.

The V gene is TRBV18, the J gene TRBJ1-1; D gene ambiguous. V dropped 8 bases and J dropped 1 base, with 11 bases sitting between them. The V gene's germline CDR1 is KGHSH and CDR2 LQKENI. The CDR3 is 13 amino acids. The CDR3 DNA sequence: TGTGCCAGCGCCGGGCGGGGGAACACTGAAGCTTTCTTT. Its translation is CASAGRGNTEAFF.

The rearrangement joins TRBV6-6 to TRBJ1-4; 7 bases line up with TRBD1. Looked up from germline, CDR1 is MNHNY and CDR2 is SVGAGI (reference sequence). The CDR3 covers 15 residues. The junction had 2 bases not matched to a gene; V was cut back by 2 bases and J by 2 bases. The CDR3 DNA reads TGTGCCAGCAGTTACGGGGACAGTACTAATGAAAAACTGTTTTTT. It specifies CASSYGDSTNEKLFF.

V is TRBV28 and J is TRBJ2-5, with a weak D call TRBD1 (6 bases). The closer fit of TRBJ2-7 to the DNA end suggests the J call may be wrong. The CDR3 is 15 amino acids. Looked up from germline, CDR1 is MDHEN and CDR2 is SYDVKM. The CDR3, as DNA: TGTGCCAGCAGGACCTCTAAGGACAGAGCCTACGAGCAGTACTTC. Translation: CASRTSKDRAYEQYF.

V and J are TRBV5-1 and TRBJ2-7; the D is unclear. The CDR3 loop spans 13 amino acids. Germline V gene data show CDR1 as SGHRS and CDR2 as YFSETQ. V lost 3 bases to trimming and J lost 3 bases, with 10 bases between them. The CDR3 spells CASSSRSFYEQYF. DNA for the CDR3: TGCGCCAGCAGCTCCAGGTCCTTCTACGAGCAGTACTTC.

J is TRBJ2-2 and V is TRBV7-6; 9 positions agree with TRBD2. Looked up from germline, CDR1 is SGHVS and CDR2 is FNYEAQ. Trimming took 5 bases from V and 7 from J; bases not matched to a gene: 17. The CDR3 has 18 residues. CDR3 DNA: TGTGCCAGCAGCCTGCTCCAACTGCTTAGCGGGGGTAACGGGGAGCTGTTTTTT. Translated: CASSLLQLLSGGNGELFF. Combining the CDR3 with reference TRBV7-6 and TRBJ2-2 gives the whole variable domain GAGVSQSPRYKVTKRGQDVALRCDPISGHVSLYWYRQALGQGPEFLTYFNYEAQQDKSGLPNDRFSAERPEGSISTLTIQRTEQRDSAMYRCASSLLQLLSGGNGELFFGEGSRLTVL.

This clone was picked up a small number of times. V is TRBV29-1 and J is TRBJ2-7; D gene uncertain. Germline V lookup: CDR1 SQVTM, CDR2 ANQGSEA. CDR3 length: 12 amino acids. Trimming shortened V by 4 bases and J by 2 bases, and 9 bases separated the two germline ends. DNA for the CDR3: TGCAGCGTTGTTGTCGCAGCCTACGAGCAGTACTTC. This translates into CSVVVAAYEQYF.

This rearrangement joins TRBV30 to TRBJ2-7, with D hard to call. This CDR3 contains 12 residues. The V gene lost 6 bases and the J gene lost 2 bases, with 11 bases spanning the gap. Germline V CDR1 and CDR2: GTSNPN, SVGIG (reference sequence). CDR3 residues: CACGGRTYEQYF. In DNA, the CDR3 is TGTGCCTGCGGCGGAAGGACCTACGAGCAGTACTTC.

This chain connects TRBV25-1 to TRBJ2-5; tentatively, D is TRBD2 (6 bases). This CDR3 is 15 amino acids long. Germline assignment: CDR1 MGHDK and CDR2 SYGVNS. V was shortened by 2 bases and J by 5 bases, with 15 bases between the two germline ends. The chain's CDR3 is CASSEKELAFETQYF. CDR3 coding DNA: TGTGCCAGCAGTGAAAAGGAACTAGCCTTCGAGACCCAGTACTTC.

The rearrangement joins TRBV28 to TRBJ1-2; 8 bases map to TRBD1. This CDR3 region has 15 residues. In germline, CDR1 is MDHEN, CDR2 SYDVKM. V shed 6 bases and J 4 bases; nucleotides not matched to a gene: 10. The CDR3 nucleotides read TGTGCCAGCAGGCCCCGGGACAGGAGCTTCTATGGCTACACCTTC. It yields the protein CASRPRDRSFYGYTF.

The rearrangement links TRBV7-3 to TRBJ2-2; the D gene is possibly TRBD1 (5 bases). Germline values: CDR1 SGHTA, CDR2 FQGTGA. Trimming removed 3 bases from V and 3 bases from J, with 8 bases in between. The CDR3 covers 14 residues. The chain's CDR3 is CASSLGRHTGELFF. The CDR3 bases are TGTGCCAGCAGCTTGGGGCGGCACACCGGGGAGCTGTTTTTT.

This clone was found once. The chain recombines TRBV19 with TRBJ1-1, with D possibly matching TRBD1 (6 bases). There are 17 residues in the CDR3. V lost 7 bases and J lost 1, with 22 bases in between. CDR1 is LNHDA and CDR2 is SQIVND in the germline V gene (reference sequence). The CDR3 protein is CASTTKGGVGQNTEAFF. CDR3 sequence (DNA): TGTGCCAGTACCACTAAGGGGGGGGTAGGGCAGAACACTGAAGCTTTCTTT.

The chain combines TRBV5-1 with TRBJ1-2; 8 bases are shared with TRBD1. V was pared by 4 bases and J by 3 bases, with 8 bases of the junction left unmatched. This CDR3 region has 15 residues. Germline CDR1 is SGHRS and CDR2 is YFSETQ. CDR3 DNA sequence: TGCGCCAGCAGCCCAGGACAGGGATGGGACTATGGCTACACCTTC. It translates to CASSPGQGWDYGYTF.

The chain joins TRBV4-3 to TRBJ1-2, with D possibly TRBD1 on 5 matching bases. Trimming removed 5 bases from V and 3 bases from J, with 13 bases in between. Germline assignment: CDR1 LGHNA and CDR2 YSLEER. The CDR3 runs to 14 residues. DNA for the CDR3: TGCGCCAGCAGCTACACAGGTCTTGACTATGGCTACACCTTC. This translates into CASSYTGLDYGYTF.

The rearrangement links TRBV28 to TRBJ1-3; 7 bases line up with TRBD1. With V trimmed by 10 bases and J by 0 bases, 9 bases remained unmatched. The CDR3 totals 15 residues. The germline V gene has CDR1 MDHEN and CDR2 SYDVKM. The CDR3 DNA is TGTGCCACCAAGGACAGGATGCTCTCTGGAAACACCATATATTTT. It yields the protein CATKDRMLSGNTIYF. Complete variable domain (other parts from reference TRBV28 and TRBJ1-3): DVKVTQSSRYLVKRTGEKVFLECVQDMDHENMFWYRQDPGLGLRLIYFSYDVKMKEKGDIPEGYSVSREKKERFSLILESASTNQTSMYLCATKDRMLSGNTIYFGEGSWLTVV.

V is TRBV7-3 and J is TRBJ1-3; D uncertain. This CDR3 is built from 14 residues. In germline, CDR1 is SGHTA, CDR2 FQGTGA. Deletions cut 5 bases from V and 3 bases from J, with 11 bases between. CDR3 sequence (DNA): TGTGCCAGCAGCCTAGGCATTGGTGGAAACACCATATATTTT. The encoded protein is CASSLGIGGNTIYF.

J is TRBJ2-5 and V is TRBV2, with 8 bases aligning to TRBD2. The CDR3 is 14 residues long. The ends lost 4 bases at V and 2 bases at J; junction bases unmatched: 3. The germline V gene has CDR1 SNHLY and CDR2 FYNNEI. CDR3 coding DNA: TGTGCCAGCAGTGCGGGGGGGGGACAAGAGACCCAGTACTTC. This encodes CASSAGGGQETQYF.

This clone was detected a few times. This chain uses TRBV2 with TRBJ1-1; the D gene is possibly TRBD1 (6 bases). Germline V gene data show CDR1 as SNHLY and CDR2 as FYNNEI. This CDR3 is built from 14 residues. Trimming took 6 bases from V and 1 from J, leaving 12 bases between them. The CDR3 spells CASSRRTANTEAFF. CDR3 sequence (DNA): TGTGCCAGCAGCCGTAGGACAGCGAACACTGAAGCTTTCTTT.

The chain joins TRBV6-6 to TRBJ1-5; D is ambiguous. The CDR3 consists of 16 residues. Germline V gives CDR1 MNHNY, CDR2 SVGAGI (reference sequence). V lost 6 bases to trimming and J lost 3 bases, with 18 bases between them. The CDR3 loop reads CASRTTKDGNNQPQHF. CDR3 DNA sequence: TGTGCCAGCAGAACTACGAAGGACGGGAACAATCAGCCCCAGCATTTT.

Written as DNA, the CDR3 is TGTGCCAGCAGCCGAGAAGGGGGGGACTCTTACGAGCAGTACTTC. Translated: CASSREGGDSYEQYF. The chain combines TRBV7-9 with TRBJ2-7; D perhaps matches TRBD2 (7 bases). V was shortened by 5 bases and J by 4 bases, with 18 bases between the two germline ends. The germline gives CDR1 SEHNR, CDR2 FQNEAQ (reference sequence). The CDR3 covers 15 residues.

This clone was seen a single time. The chain employs TRBV19 and TRBJ1-4; 8 nucleotides agree with TRBD1. The ends lost 0 bases at V and 0 bases at J; junction bases unmatched: 3. The CDR3 has 17 residues. Per germline, CDR1 LNHDA and CDR2 SQIVND (reference sequence). The CDR3 DNA reads TGTGCCAGTAGTATAGATACGACAGGGGCAACTAATGAAAAACTGTTTTTT. Amino acid sequence: CASSIDTTGATNEKLFF.

The chain recombines TRBV7-2 with TRBJ2-7; D not resolved. This CDR3 has 15 residues. CDR1 is SGHTA, CDR2 FQGNSA, per germline. V shed 1 base and J shed 1 base, with 11 bases lying between them. For the CDR3, the DNA is TGTGCCAGCAGCTTAGACAGATTGGGTTCCTACGAGCAGTACTTC. Translation gives CASSLDRLGSYEQYF.

This clone was observed a handful of times. The chain employs TRBV5-6 and TRBJ2-3, with 8 bases aligning to TRBD1. V lost 3 bases, J lost 2 bases, and 8 bases stayed unmatched. Germline V gene data show CDR1 as SGHDT and CDR2 as YYEEEE. This CDR3 has 16 amino acids. The CDR3 protein is CASSSPGQAYTDTQYF. The CDR3 coding sequence is TGTGCCAGCAGCTCTCCGGGACAGGCGTACACAGATACGCAGTATTTT.

This rearrangement joins TRBV30 to TRBJ1-4, with a tentative D call TRBD1 (6 bases). The CDR3 length is 15 residues. From germline, CDR1 is GTSNPN and CDR2 SVGIG (reference sequence). V lost 3 bases to trimming and J lost 4 bases, with 15 bases between them. The CDR3 DNA sequence: TGTGCCTGGAGGGGTCAGGGGACCGGTAATGAAAAACTGTTTTTT. As protein: CAWRGQGTGNEKLFF. Full variable domain (remainder filled in from reference TRBV30 and TRBJ1-4): SQTIHQWPATLVQPVGSPLSLECTVEGTSNPNLYWYRQAAGRGLQLLFYSVGIGQISSEVPQNLSASRPQDRQFILSSKKLLLSDSGFYLCAWRGQGTGNEKLFFGSGTQLSVL.